The present T cell receptor (beta chain) was sequenced within a study of T cell clones after liver transplantation. There are 15 residues in the CDR3. V lost 5 bases, J lost 1 base, and 14 bases lay in between. The germline V gene has CDR1 LNHNV and CDR2 YYDKDF (reference sequence). Only in-frame clones appear in the TCRdb table, and some are missing; sequencing was by immunoSEQ multiplex PCR. The top ten hold 2.1% of the sample, which has tens of thousands of clones, 84% seen once. This TCR came from a human patient who received a liver transplant. Some of these T cells may belong to the graft donor. The sample here was CD4+ T cells from blood, taken about 50 months after liver transplant. The rearrangement joins TRBV15 to TRBJ2-5, with D maybe TRBD1 (6 bases). The CDR3 protein is CATSRTGRGQETQYF. As DNA, the CDR3 is TGTGCCACCAGCCGTACGGGCAGGGGCCAAGAGACCCAGTACTTC. Drawing the rest from reference TRBV15 and TRBJ2-5, the complete variable domain is DAMVIQNPRYQVTQFGKPVTLSCSQTLNHNVMYWYQQKSSQAPKLLFHYYDKDFNNEADTPDNFQSRRPNTSFCFLDIRSPGLGDTAMYLCATSRTGRGQETQYFGPGTRLLVL.